Following are 10 T cell receptor beta chains from one sample sequenced in a study of blood T cell repertoires in COVID-19. Repertoires were generated with immunoSEQ multiplex PCR, while TCRdb's copy carries only in-frame clones and drops some. The data show 140,000 or so clones, with about 85% seen just once and roughly 2.5% held by the top ten. The sample consisted of peripheral blood. These TCRs come from a human donor with COVID-19, enrolled during active disease. The donor label of this sample is uncertain.

The chain links TRBV24-1 to TRBJ2-7; a weak D match, TRBD2 (5 bases). The V gene lost 0 bases and the J gene lost 3 bases, with 20 bases spanning the gap. The CDR3 spans 18 residues. Germline V CDR1 and CDR2: KGHDR, SFDVKD. This chain's CDR3 is CATSDLYEQIRGVYEQYF. CDR3 in DNA: TGTGCCACCAGTGATTTGTATGAGCAGATCCGGGGTGTCTACGAGCAGTACTTC.

This chain connects TRBV7-9 to TRBJ1-5, with no clear D. The germline gives CDR1 SEHNR, CDR2 FQNEAQ (reference sequence). V was clipped by 1 base and J by 6 bases, with 4 bases between them. The CDR3 is made up of 12 amino acids. CDR3 amino acids: CASSLGPQPQHF. The CDR3 nucleotides are TGTGCCAGCAGCTTAGGGCCTCAGCCCCAGCATTTT.

The rearrangement links TRBV3-1 (or the pseudogene TRBV3-2) to TRBJ1-1; no clear D. The CDR3 spans 14 residues. Germline values: CDR1 LGHDT, CDR2 YNNKEL (reference sequence). The germline V and J ends were trimmed by 3 bases and 0 bases, with 8 bases remaining between them. CDR3 loop: CASSQDQVNTEAFF. CDR3 bases: TGTGCCAGCAGCCAGGATCAGGTGAACACTGAAGCTTTCTTT.

V is TRBV18 and J is TRBJ2-7, with 9 nucleotides matching TRBD1. V gave up 3 bases and J gave up 7 bases; unmatched junction bases: 4. CDR1 KGHSH and CDR2 LQKENI come from the germline V gene. There are 13 residues in the CDR3. The CDR3 bases are TGTGCCAGCTCACCCCTTGACAGGGGGGAGCAGTACTTC. Protein product: CASSPLDRGEQYF.

The chain joins TRBV2 to TRBJ1-2, with 7 bases fitting TRBD1. J was trimmed by 6 bases and V by 5 bases; bases with no gene match: 9. Per germline, CDR1 SNHLY and CDR2 FYNNEI. The CDR3 spans 14 residues. CDR3 protein: CASSYGTASNGYTF. The CDR3 nucleotides read TGTGCCAGCAGTTACGGGACAGCCAGTAATGGCTACACCTTC.

The chain recombines TRBV6-5 with TRBJ2-7; 7 bases agree with TRBD1. The J segment lost 5 bases and the V segment lost 2 bases, leaving 3 bases of the junction unmatched. The CDR3 contains 13 residues. Germline V gene lookup returns CDR1 MNHEY and CDR2 SVGAGI. The CDR3 protein is CASSYTGVDEQYF. As DNA, the CDR3 is TGTGCCAGCAGTTACACAGGGGTCGACGAGCAGTACTTC.

The chain combines TRBV11-3 with TRBJ1-2, with D possibly being TRBD1 (5 bases). Germline V gives CDR1 SGHNT, CDR2 YENEEA. V dropped 3 bases and J dropped 1 base, with 15 bases sitting between them. CDR3 size: 16 residues. The CDR3 protein is CASSFGHLIGNYGYTF. For the CDR3, the DNA is TGTGCCAGCAGCTTCGGACACCTCATAGGTAACTATGGCTACACCTTC.

V gene TRBV25-1 combines with J gene TRBJ2-3; tentative D call: TRBD1 (6 bases). Germline lookup yields CDR1 MGHDK and CDR2 SYGVNS. CDR3 length: 15 amino acids. Trimming removed 2 bases at V and 6 bases at J, with 15 bases between. CDR3 bases: TGTGCCAGCAGTGAAGTGAGGGGGACGGGGGATACGCAGTATTTT. Translation gives CASSEVRGTGDTQYF.

The chain employs TRBV2 and TRBJ1-2, with a possible D match to TRBD1 (6 bases). Trimming pared 7 bases from V and 5 bases from J, leaving 17 bases between. The germline CDR1 and CDR2 sequences are SNHLY and FYNNEI. CDR3 length: 14 amino acids. CDR3 sequence (DNA): TGTGCCAGCACTGGGACATCTTTTATTTATGGCTACACCTTC. Amino acids: CASTGTSFIYGYTF. Based on the CDR3 plus reference TRBV2 and TRBJ1-2, the full variable domain is EPEVTQTPSHQVTQMGQEVILRCVPISNHLYFYWYRQILGQKVEFLVSFYNNEISEKSEIFDDQFSVERPDGSNFTLKIRSTKLEDSAMYFCASTGTSFIYGYTFGSGTRLTVV.

This rearrangement joins TRBV28 to TRBJ1-2, with TRBD1 identical over 7 bases. Trimming removed 4 bases from V and 1 base from J; junction bases left unmatched: 6. Germline V gene lookup returns CDR1 MDHEN and CDR2 SYDVKM. There are 15 residues in the CDR3. CDR3 amino acids: CASSSGTALNYGYTF. CDR3 nucleotide sequence: TGTGCCAGCAGTTCCGGGACAGCCCTTAACTATGGCTACACCTTC.